A selection of T cell receptor beta chains follows, all from one sample in a study of beta chain features in type 1 diabetes. The table came from immunoSEQ multiplex PCR; TCRdb's copy has only in-frame clones and leaves some out. This table has around 250,000 clones, more than 65% appearing once. The sample comprised naive CD4+ T cells from blood. Receptor source: a man aged 25-45 years in good health. CDR3s leave out the opening cysteine and the closing phenylalanine or tryptophan.

V gene: TRBV14
J gene: TRBJ2-7
CDR3 protein: ASSQGRGKQY

V gene: TRBV6-5
J gene: TRBJ2-2
CDR3 protein: ASTGRGELF

V gene: TRBV4-3
J gene: TRBJ2-3
CDR3 protein: ASSQWTSSVDTQY

V gene: TRBV4-2
J gene: TRBJ2-5
CDR3 protein: ASSQDWLAVEETQY

V gene: TRBV30
J gene: TRBJ1-5
CDR3 protein: AWNTKTGRNQPQH

V gene: TRBV7-9
J gene: TRBJ2-2
CDR3 protein: ASRRLAGGPDTGELF

V gene: TRBV30
J gene: TRBJ2-2
CDR3 protein: AWGAGELF

V gene: TRBV10-3
J gene: TRBJ2-7
CDR3 protein: AISNGEREQY

V gene: TRBV7-9
J gene: TRBJ1-1
CDR3 protein: AKGHPNTEAF

V gene: TRBV19
J gene: TRBJ2-1
CDR3 protein: ASSLGNEQF

V gene: TRBV18
J gene: TRBJ2-7
CDR3 protein: ASSPLPGTGTEQY

V gene: TRBV11-2
J gene: TRBJ2-3
CDR3 protein: ASSLASYTDTQY

V gene: TRBV29-1
J gene: TRBJ1-2
CDR3 protein: SVLGERGYT

V gene: TRBV25-1
J gene: TRBJ1-1
CDR3 protein: ASRSDGPNTEAF

V gene: TRBV5-6
J gene: TRBJ1-6
CDR3 protein: ASSPPQGGGLGNSPLH

V gene: TRBV28
J gene: TRBJ1-1
CDR3 protein: ASSPGHTEAF

V gene: TRBV19
J gene: TRBJ2-1
CDR3 protein: ASSGGFNEQF

V gene: TRBV7-9
J gene: TRBJ2-1
CDR3 protein: ASSLSGAIYNEQF

V gene: TRBV19
J gene: TRBJ1-1
CDR3 protein: ASIVGPNTEAF

V gene: TRBV10-3
J gene: TRBJ2-2
CDR3 protein: AIKRVGTGELF

V gene: TRBV9
J gene: TRBJ1-6
CDR3 protein: ASSNRENNSPLH

V gene: TRBV29-1
J gene: TRBJ2-5
CDR3 protein: SAGTGGFGETQY

V gene: TRBV4-1
J gene: TRBJ2-5
CDR3 protein: ASSFGQGQETQY

V gene: TRBV28
J gene: TRBJ2-7
CDR3 protein: ASLGGAPYEQY

V gene: TRBV5-6
J gene: TRBJ2-5
CDR3 protein: ASSFKETQY

V gene: TRBV30
J gene: TRBJ1-2
CDR3 protein: AWSPGGAGYGYT